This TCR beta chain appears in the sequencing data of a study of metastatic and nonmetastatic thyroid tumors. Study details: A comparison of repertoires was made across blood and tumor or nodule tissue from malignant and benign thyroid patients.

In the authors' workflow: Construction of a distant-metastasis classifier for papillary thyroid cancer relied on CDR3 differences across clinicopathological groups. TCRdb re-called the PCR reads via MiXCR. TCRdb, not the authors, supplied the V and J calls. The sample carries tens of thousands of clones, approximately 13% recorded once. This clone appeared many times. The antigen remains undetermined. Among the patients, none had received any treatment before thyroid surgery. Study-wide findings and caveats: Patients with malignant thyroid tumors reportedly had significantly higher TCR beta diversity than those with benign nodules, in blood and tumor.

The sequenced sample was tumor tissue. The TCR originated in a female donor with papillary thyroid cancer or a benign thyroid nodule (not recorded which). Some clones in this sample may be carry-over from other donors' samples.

The CDR3 loop reads CASSVLGSYNEQFF. The CDR3 nucleotides are TGTGCCAGCAGTGTTTTAGGGTCTTACAATGAGCAGTTCTTC. The rearrangement uses TRBV6-1 and TRBJ2-1; the D is unclear. V lost 4 bases, J lost 4 bases, and 11 bases lay in between. CDR1 and CDR2 from the germline V gene are MNHNS and SASEGT. There are 14 residues in the CDR3.